One T cell receptor (beta chain) is described in this entry. Antigen: not known. Separate from the 666-subject first cohort was the 120-subject validation cohort, to which the donors belonged. The data stem from a study of cytomegalovirus exposure and HLA in healthy donors. Deletions cut 6 bases from V and 5 bases from J, with 11 bases between. This CDR3 has 13 residues. Germline V gene sequence: CDR1 SGDLS, CDR2 YYNGEE. General study findings and limits: Most TCR sequences proved rare, with some public TCRs found in many donors. The classifier reportedly diagnosed cytomegalovirus status with high specificity and sensitivity. In the 95 to 150 validation repertoires, around 95% of cluster scores exceeded 0, per a later analysis.

Assay: immunoSEQ multiplex PCR; the TCRdb copy retains only in-frame clones and omits some. This repertoire shows 100,000 to 150,000 clones, around 96% found once; its top ten account for about 1.7%. This sequence was found in a man aged 18 to 29 in good health and CMV-seronegative. The chain couples TRBV9 to TRBJ2-2, with D tentatively TRBD2 (5 bases). The sample consisted of PBMCs. CDR3 bases: TGTGCCAGCACTCCCTCGGGAACCGGGGAGCTGTTTTTT. Protein product: CASTPSGTGELFF.